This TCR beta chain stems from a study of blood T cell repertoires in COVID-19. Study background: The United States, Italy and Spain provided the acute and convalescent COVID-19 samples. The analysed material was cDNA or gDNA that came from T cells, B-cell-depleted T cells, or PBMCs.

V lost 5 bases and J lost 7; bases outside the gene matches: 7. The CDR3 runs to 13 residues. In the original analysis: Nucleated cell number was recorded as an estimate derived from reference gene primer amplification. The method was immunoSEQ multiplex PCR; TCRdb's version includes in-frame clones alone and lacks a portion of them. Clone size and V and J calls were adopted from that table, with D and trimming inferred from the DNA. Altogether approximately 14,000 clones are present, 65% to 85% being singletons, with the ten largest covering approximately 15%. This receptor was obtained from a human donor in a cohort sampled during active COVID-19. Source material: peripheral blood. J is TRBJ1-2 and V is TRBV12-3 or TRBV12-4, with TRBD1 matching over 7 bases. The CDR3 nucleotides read TGTGCCAGCAGTCGTGACAGGGTCCCTGGCTACACCTTC. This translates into CASSRDRVPGYTF.